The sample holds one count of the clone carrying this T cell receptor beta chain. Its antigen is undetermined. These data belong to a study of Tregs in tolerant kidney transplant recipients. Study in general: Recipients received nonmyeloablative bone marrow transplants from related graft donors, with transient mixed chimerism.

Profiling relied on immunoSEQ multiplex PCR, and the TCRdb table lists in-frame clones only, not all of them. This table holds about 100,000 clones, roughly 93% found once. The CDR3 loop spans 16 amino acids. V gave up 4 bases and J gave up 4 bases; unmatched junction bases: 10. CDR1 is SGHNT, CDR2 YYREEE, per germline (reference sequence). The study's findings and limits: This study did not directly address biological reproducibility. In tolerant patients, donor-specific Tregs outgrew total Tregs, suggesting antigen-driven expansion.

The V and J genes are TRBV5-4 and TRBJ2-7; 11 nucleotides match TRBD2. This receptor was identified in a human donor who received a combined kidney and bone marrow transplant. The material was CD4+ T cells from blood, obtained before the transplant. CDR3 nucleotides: TGTGCCAGCAGCAAAGGGACTAGCGGAACTTTTTACGAGCAGTACTTC. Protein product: CASSKGTSGTFYEQYF.